This T cell receptor (beta chain) came from a study of cytomegalovirus exposure and HLA in healthy donors. Study context: Per a later analysis, the approximately 690 first-cohort and over 90 validation repertoires shared one platform.

Findings and limits, study-wide: In vitro data verified a few CMV-associated chains as specific for CMV antigens. Investigators reported 150 to 200 TCR beta chains as tied to cytomegalovirus. Reports credit the classifier with highly specific, highly sensitive diagnosis of cytomegalovirus status.

On this clone: Its cognate antigen is unknown.

Sequencing used immunoSEQ multiplex PCR; TCRdb keeps in-frame clones, though not all of them. The table has 150,000 to 160,000 clones, roughly 86% seen once; the top ten hold about 2.2%. The source of this sequence is a human donor in good health. Material: PBMCs.

Written as DNA, the CDR3 is TGTGCCAGTAGTACCCAGACAGGCTCGCTCGGCTACACCTTC. Its protein product is CASSTQTGSLGYTF. The rearrangement uses TRBV19 and TRBJ1-2; possibly TRBD1 for D (6 bases). Trimming shortened V by 4 bases and J by 8 bases, and 17 bases separated the two germline ends. Germline CDR1 LNHDA, CDR2 SQIVND (reference sequence). CDR3 length equals 14 residues.